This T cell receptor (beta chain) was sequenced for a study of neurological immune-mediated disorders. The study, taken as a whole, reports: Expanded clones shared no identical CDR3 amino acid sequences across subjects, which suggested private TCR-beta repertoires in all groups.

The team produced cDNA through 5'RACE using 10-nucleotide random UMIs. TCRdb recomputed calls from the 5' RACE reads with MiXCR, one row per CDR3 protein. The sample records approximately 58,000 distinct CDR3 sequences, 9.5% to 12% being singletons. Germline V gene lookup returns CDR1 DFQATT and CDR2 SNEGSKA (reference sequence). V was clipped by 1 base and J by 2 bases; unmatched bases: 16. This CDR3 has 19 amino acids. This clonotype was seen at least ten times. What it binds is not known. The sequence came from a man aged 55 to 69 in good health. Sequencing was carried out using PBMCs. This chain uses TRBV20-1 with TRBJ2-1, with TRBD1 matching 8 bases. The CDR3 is CSARGTRRRQGLPYNEQFF. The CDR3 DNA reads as TGCAGTGCTAGAGGTACCAGAAGGAGACAGGGGTTACCCTACAATGAGCAGTTCTTC.